A single sample is the source of the 25 T cell receptor beta chains below, sequenced in a study of CD8+ T cells in alopecia areata. Reverse transcribed after extraction, RNA yielded cDNA as the sequencing template. Sequencing used immunoSEQ multiplex PCR; TCRdb keeps in-frame clones, though not all of them. The table includes about 76,000 clones, around 66% detected once. Documented treatment: oral pan-JAK inhibitor, 5-10 mg twice daily. The specimen comprised CD8+ T cells sorted from blood, sampled at week 24, from a patient treated with tofacitinib. These TCRs come from a human donor with alopecia areata.

This CDR3 is CASSAPGTGGLQPQHF. The CDR3 nucleotides are TGTGCCAGCAGTGCTCCGGGGACAGGGGGCCTTCAGCCCCAGCATTTT. This chain connects TRBV7-9 to TRBJ1-5, with TRBD1 matching 12 bases. The CDR3 length is 16 residues. The V and J ends lost 6 bases and 6 bases, in that order; junction bases with no gene match: 9. Germline V gene lookup returns CDR1 SEHNR and CDR2 FQNEAQ (reference sequence). Using reference TRBV7-9 and TRBJ1-5 for the parts outside the CDR3, the full variable domain is DTGVSQNPRHKITKRGQNVTFRCDPISEHNRLYWYRQTLGQGPEFLTYFQNEAQLEKSRLLSDRFSAERPKGSFSTLEIQRTEQGDSAMYLCASSAPGTGGLQPQHFGDGTRLSIL.

V and J are TRBV2 and TRBJ1-3; no clear D. CDR3 length equals 15 residues. CDR1 is SNHLY, CDR2 FYNNEI, per germline. V was trimmed by 6 bases and J by 0 bases, leaving 12 bases between them. The CDR3 region is CASRVTENSGNTIYF. In DNA form, the CDR3 reads TGTGCCAGCAGAGTAACAGAAAACTCTGGAAACACCATATATTTT.

The V and J genes are TRBV27 and TRBJ2-1; 12 bases agree with TRBD2. The V gene's germline CDR1 is MNHEY and CDR2 SMNVEV (reference sequence). The CDR3 runs to 14 residues. V dropped 6 bases and J dropped 7; count of bases not matched to a gene: 4. As DNA, the CDR3 is TGTGCCAGCAGGACTAGCGGGAGATTGAATGAGCAGTTCTTC. It yields the protein CASRTSGRLNEQFF.

This clone occurred a few times. V usage is TRBV2 and J usage is TRBJ1-5, with no clear D. V shed 2 bases and J shed 4 bases, with 6 bases lying between them. The CDR3 contains 13 residues. Germline V gives CDR1 SNHLY, CDR2 FYNNEI. The CDR3 DNA follows: TGTGCCAGCAGTGAATCGGGGAATCAGCCCCAGCATTTT. Its translation: CASSESGNQPQHF.

The chain couples TRBV6-6 to TRBJ2-3; 9 bases are shared with TRBD2. This CDR3 region has 16 residues. Germline-derived CDR1 and CDR2 are MNHNY and SVGAGI (reference sequence). Unmatched junction bases numbered 9, after V lost 6 bases and J lost 2 bases. For the CDR3, the DNA is TGTGCCAGCAGAGAGTTAGCGGGGGCGAACACAGATACGCAGTATTTT. Translated: CASRELAGANTDTQYF.

V is TRBV7-9 and J is TRBJ2-7; 7 positions agree with TRBD2. The V segment lost 8 bases and the J segment 4 bases; nucleotides outside the gene matches: 14. Germline lookup yields CDR1 SEHNR and CDR2 FQNEAQ (reference sequence). CDR3 size: 15 residues. CDR3 sequence: CASASRASGEYEQYF. The DNA for the CDR3 is TGTGCCAGCGCGAGTAGGGCTAGCGGAGAATACGAGCAGTACTTC.

This CDR3 reads CASSIPPAVADGVTGELFF. The CDR3 DNA reads TGTGCCAGTAGTATCCCTCCTGCGGTGGCCGATGGCGTTACCGGGGAGCTGTTTTTT. J is TRBJ2-2 and V is TRBV19; no clear D. The V end was cut by 3 bases, the J end by 5 bases, with 25 bases between. This CDR3 is 19 amino acids long. CDR1 is LNHDA, CDR2 SQIVND, per germline (reference sequence).

V gene TRBV7-9 combines with J gene TRBJ2-1, with 7 bases that match TRBD2. Losses at the gene ends were 4 bases for V and 8 bases for J; bases not matched to a gene: 11. This CDR3 has 15 amino acids. Germline V gives CDR1 SEHNR, CDR2 FQNEAQ (reference sequence). The DNA of the CDR3 is TGTGCCAGCAGCTCGCTGGTCAGCGGGACCCATGAGCAGTTCTTC. It yields the protein CASSSLVSGTHEQFF.

The chain has TRBV18 and TRBJ2-1; tentatively, D is TRBD1 or TRBD2 (5 bases each). The V gene's germline CDR1 is KGHSH and CDR2 LQKENI. This CDR3 contains 16 residues. Trimming took 5 bases from V and 0 from J, leaving 14 bases between them. CDR3 loop: CASSGGLSSSYNEQFF. DNA of the CDR3: TGTGCCAGCTCAGGGGGTCTCAGTAGCTCCTACAATGAGCAGTTCTTC. Full variable domain (rest looked up from reference TRBV18 and TRBJ2-1): NAGVMQNPRHLVRRRGQEARLRCSPMKGHSHVYWYRQLPEEGLKFMVYLQKENIIDESGMPKERFSAEFPKEGPSILRIQQVVRGDSAAYFCASSGGLSSSYNEQFFGPGTRLTVL.

This clone is categorized as medium-sized. The rearrangement joins TRBV6-4 to TRBJ2-3; possibly TRBD2 for D (6 bases). The length of the CDR3 is 15 residues. Deletions cut 0 bases from V and 2 bases from J, with 9 bases between. Per the germline V gene, CDR1 is MRHNA and CDR2 is SNTAGT. This CDR3 reads CASSDSAGITDTQYF. Here the CDR3 DNA reads TGTGCCAGCAGTGACTCTGCGGGGATCACAGATACGCAGTATTTT.

This clone was counted a few times. The rearrangement uses TRBV5-1 and TRBJ1-1; D remains ambiguous. The CDR3 totals 13 residues. Germline V gene data show CDR1 as SGHRS and CDR2 as YFSETQ. The V and J ends lost 4 bases and 0 bases respectively, with 7 bases between them. The CDR3 sequence is CASSPPMNTEAFF. The CDR3, as DNA: TGCGCCAGCAGCCCCCCGATGAACACTGAAGCTTTCTTT. The full variable domain, its missing parts supplied by reference TRBV5-1 and TRBJ1-1, is KAGVTQTPRYLIKTRGQQVTLSCSPISGHRSVSWYQQTPGQGLQFLFEYFSETQRNKGNFPGRFSGRQFSNSRSEMNVSTLELGDSALYLCASSPPMNTEAFFGQGTRLTVV.

V and J are TRBV4-1 and TRBJ1-2; 7 nucleotides match TRBD1. CDR1 MGHRA and CDR2 YSYEKL come from the germline V gene. The CDR3 extends over 15 amino acids. The V and J ends lost 0 bases and 6 bases, in that order; junction bases with no gene match: 7. The CDR3 here is CASSQEQGILNGYTF. The DNA of the CDR3 is TGCGCCAGCAGCCAAGAACAGGGGATACTTAATGGCTACACCTTC.

Notes on this clone: The identical CDR3 is also encoded by other nucleotide sequences in the sample. The CDR3 reads CASSLALAGNQETQYF. The CDR3 coding sequence is TGCGCCAGCAGCTTGGCCCTAGCGGGAAACCAAGAGACCCAGTACTTC. The chain has TRBV5-1 and TRBJ2-5, with TRBD2 identical over 9 bases. The CDR3 is 16 residues long. The junction had 3 bases not matched to a gene; V was cut back by 0 bases and J by 0 bases. Germline CDR1 reads SGHRS; CDR2 reads YFSETQ. The full variable domain, with the rest looked up from reference TRBV5-1 and TRBJ2-5, is KAGVTQTPRYLIKTRGQQVTLSCSPISGHRSVSWYQQTPGQGLQFLFEYFSETQRNKGNFPGRFSGRQFSNSRSEMNVSTLELGDSALYLCASSLALAGNQETQYFGPGTRLLVL.

The chain uses TRBV13 and TRBJ2-1; no definite D call. Trimming left V 7 bases short and J 5 bases short, with 18 bases between. This CDR3 is 15 amino acids long. Germline CDR1 PRHDT, CDR2 FYEKMQ (reference sequence). This CDR3 is CASKLSATLHNEQFF. DNA for the CDR3: TGTGCCAGCAAGTTATCGGCCACCCTCCACAATGAGCAGTTCTTC.

The chain recombines TRBV5-6 with TRBJ2-4; the match to TRBD1 covers 7 bases. Germline values: CDR1 SGHDT, CDR2 YYEEEE. This CDR3 has 14 amino acids. Trimming removed 0 bases from V and 6 bases from J; junction bases left unmatched: 3. The CDR3 DNA sequence: TGTGCCAGCAGCTTGGAGGCAGGGGGAAACATTCAGTACTTC. This translates into CASSLEAGGNIQYF.

This clone came up a few times. This chain uses TRBV29-1 with TRBJ2-3, with 11 bases identical to TRBD1. Germline V CDR1 and CDR2: SQVTM, ANQGSEA. This CDR3 comprises 15 residues. After removal of 2 bases from V and 4 bases from J, the junction contained 5 bases not matched to a gene. CDR3 DNA sequence: TGCAGCGTTGAACTGGGACAGGGGGACCCAGATACGCAGTATTTT. It specifies CSVELGQGDPDTQYF.

The CDR3 sequence: CASISGLAGTMDGQETQYF. Written as DNA, the CDR3 is TGTGCCAGCATCTCCGGACTAGCGGGAACTATGGATGGACAAGAGACCCAGTACTTC. V is TRBV11-2 and J is TRBJ2-5; 12 positions match TRBD2. The CDR3 is 19 amino acids. Germline assignment: CDR1 SGHAT and CDR2 FQNNGV. The junction had 17 bases not matched to a gene; V was cut back by 7 bases and J by 2 bases. The full variable domain, in which reference TRBV11-2 and TRBJ2-5 provide the parts outside the CDR3, is EAGVAQSPRYKIIEKRQSVAFWCNPISGHATLYWYQQILGQGPKLLIQFQNNGVVDDSQLPKDRFSAERLKGVDSTLKIQPAKLEDSAVYLCASISGLAGTMDGQETQYFGPGTRLLVL.

V gene TRBV5-1 combines with J gene TRBJ2-5; 8 positions match TRBD1. The CDR3 contains 16 residues. V was clipped by 4 bases and J by 3 bases; unmatched bases: 11. Germline CDR1 and CDR2: SGHRS and YFSETQ. CDR3 sequence: CASSTGQGGWEETQYF. CDR3 nucleotide sequence: TGCGCCAGCAGCACTGGACAGGGCGGATGGGAAGAGACCCAGTACTTC. Using reference TRBV5-1 and TRBJ2-5 for the parts outside the CDR3, the full variable domain is KAGVTQTPRYLIKTRGQQVTLSCSPISGHRSVSWYQQTPGQGLQFLFEYFSETQRNKGNFPGRFSGRQFSNSRSEMNVSTLELGDSALYLCASSTGQGGWEETQYFGPGTRLLVL.

V and J are TRBV9 and TRBJ2-7, with TRBD1 matching over 9 bases. The CDR3 has 15 amino acids. With V trimmed by 3 bases and J by 6 bases, 10 bases remained unmatched. Looked up from germline, CDR1 is SGDLS and CDR2 is YYNGEE. For the CDR3, the DNA is TGTGCCAGCAGCGCCGGGACAGGGCATATGGGCGAGCAGTACTTC. Translated, it gives CASSAGTGHMGEQYF.

This chain uses TRBV9 with TRBJ2-1; D possibly corresponds to TRBD1 (5 bases). Germline-derived CDR1 and CDR2 are SGDLS and YYNGEE. The CDR3 runs to 15 residues. Trimming pared 0 bases from V and 6 bases from J, leaving 13 bases between. This chain's CDR3 is CASSVGDRQINEQFF. CDR3 sequence (DNA): TGTGCCAGCAGCGTAGGTGATCGACAGATCAATGAGCAGTTCTTC.

This chain joins TRBV5-6 and TRBJ2-7, with 10 bases aligning to TRBD2. Trimming at V came to 0 bases and at J to 4 bases, leaving 7 bases not matched to a gene. The CDR3 is made up of 16 amino acids. From germline, CDR1 is SGHDT and CDR2 YYEEEE. The CDR3 here is CASSLEGLAGDYEQYF. CDR3 bases: TGTGCCAGCAGCTTGGAAGGGCTAGCGGGGGATTACGAGCAGTACTTC.

V gene TRBV27 combines with J gene TRBJ1-1; TRBD1 is a possible D gene (5 bases). The CDR3 has 14 amino acids. Trimming removed 0 bases at V and 8 bases at J, with 13 bases between. Germline V gives CDR1 MNHEY, CDR2 SMNVEV (reference sequence). The CDR3 coding sequence is TGTGCCAGCAGTTTATCGGGGGTAGGGAGGGAAGCTTTCTTT. Translation: CASSLSGVGREAFF.

The CDR3 is CASSQVGTGFYEQYF. The CDR3 bases are TGTGCCAGCAGCCAGGTCGGGACAGGGTTCTACGAGCAGTACTTC. The chain recombines TRBV5-4 with TRBJ2-7; 9 bases are a match to TRBD1. Germline CDR1 is SGHNT and CDR2 is YYREEE (reference sequence). The trim removed 4 bases at V and 3 bases at J, leaving 8 bases unmatched. This CDR3 region has 15 residues.

This sequence joins TRBV28 and TRBJ1-2, with D possibly being TRBD1 (6 bases). This CDR3 spans 14 amino acids. Looked up from germline, CDR1 is MDHEN and CDR2 is SYDVKM. V gave up 7 bases and J gave up 5 bases, with 17 bases separating them. The CDR3 loop reads CASNPPGQGYGYTF. CDR3 nucleotides: TGTGCCAGCAACCCCCCGGGACAAGGATATGGCTACACCTTC.

The chain uses TRBV25-1 and TRBJ2-2; D unresolved. Germline-derived CDR1 and CDR2 are MGHDK and SYGVNS. This CDR3 is built from 18 residues. V shed 1 base and J shed 1 base, with 16 bases lying between them. The CDR3 is CASSEFVPRTENTGELFF. CDR3 coding DNA: TGTGCCAGCAGTGAATTCGTGCCCCGGACGGAGAACACCGGGGAGCTGTTTTTT.